This TCR beta chain was captured in a study of regulatory T cells in long-lasting Graves disease. This CDR3 has 14 amino acids. The germline gives CDR1 GTSNPN, CDR2 SVGIG (reference sequence). With V trimmed by 2 bases and J by 2 bases, 4 bases remained unmatched. Construction of TCR beta libraries relied on iRepertoire HTBI primers and on Arm-PCR targeting CDR3 regions. In TCRdb, the multiplex PCR reads were re-called with MiXCR into one record per CDR3 protein. The table has about 460,000 distinct CDR3 sequences, approximately 15% seen once. This clonotype was counted ten times or more. The time point: newly diagnosed GD, antithyroid drugs for less than 3 months. RNA isolated from PBMCs was used to make the TCR library. Diagnosing Graves' disease relied on the American Thyroid Association guidelines. These same records also appear under a second study, on T cells in Graves' hyperthyroidism and ophthalmopathy. This second study says: A first-round RT-PCR of the TCR CDR3 used the HTBI primer set. The majority of expanded thyroid clonotypes above 0.001 also appeared in blood. Model output signaled ophthalmopathy a median about 6.3 months ahead of onset.

The receptor was isolated from a woman aged 45-65 years with Graves disease. The J gene is TRBJ1-1, the V gene TRBV30, with 8 bases identical to TRBD1. The specimen comprised peripheral blood mononuclear cells (PBMCs), sampled at new diagnosis, from a patient treated with antithyroid drugs. The CDR3 protein is CAWSPGQGNTEAFF. The CDR3 DNA follows: TGTGCCTGGAGTCCAGGACAGGGCAACACTGAAGCTTTCTTT.